Listed here is a single T cell receptor beta chain. Its target is unknown. Vbeta (60) and Jbeta (13) primers were used in the PCR. Original data processing: A later analysis counted around 80 million unique TCR beta chains, roughly 11 million shared. This table comes from immunoSEQ multiplex PCR, and its TCRdb copy is limited to in-frame clones, with some not included. V and J calls and clone size are given by that table; D and trimming were obtained from the DNA. The sample has about 160,000 clones, 85% seen once. The data derive from a study of cytomegalovirus exposure and HLA in healthy donors. Across the study: Early released data comprised approximately 85 million unique TCRs from HLA-typed donors. Study observations and caveats: Presence/absence analyses assumed roughly uniform sequencing depth across donors.

The sequence was obtained from a boy between 2 and 10 years old in good health and CMV-seronegative. Sequencing input: PBMCs.

CDR3 in amino acids: CASSPGTGSYGYTF. The DNA for the CDR3 is TGTGCCAGCAGTCCCGGGACAGGGAGCTATGGCTACACCTTC. V and J are TRBV7-8 and TRBJ1-2; TRBD1 aligns across 9 bases. The CDR3 contains 14 residues. J lost 4 bases, V lost 6 bases, and 6 bases had no gene match. Germline-derived CDR1 and CDR2 are SGHVS and FQNEAQ.